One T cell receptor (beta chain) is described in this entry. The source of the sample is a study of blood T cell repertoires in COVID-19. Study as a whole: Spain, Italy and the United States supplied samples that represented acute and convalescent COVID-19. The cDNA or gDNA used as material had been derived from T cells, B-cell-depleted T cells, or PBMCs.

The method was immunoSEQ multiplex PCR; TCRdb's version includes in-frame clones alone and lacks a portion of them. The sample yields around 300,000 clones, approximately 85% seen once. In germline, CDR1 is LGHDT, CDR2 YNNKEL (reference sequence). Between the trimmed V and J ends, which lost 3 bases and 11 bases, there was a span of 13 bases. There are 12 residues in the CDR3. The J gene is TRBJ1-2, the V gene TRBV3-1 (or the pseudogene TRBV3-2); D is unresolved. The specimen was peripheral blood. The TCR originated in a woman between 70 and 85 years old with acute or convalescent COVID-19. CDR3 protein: CASSQAGTAYTF. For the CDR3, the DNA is TGTGCCAGCAGCCAGGCTGGCACCGCATACACCTTC.